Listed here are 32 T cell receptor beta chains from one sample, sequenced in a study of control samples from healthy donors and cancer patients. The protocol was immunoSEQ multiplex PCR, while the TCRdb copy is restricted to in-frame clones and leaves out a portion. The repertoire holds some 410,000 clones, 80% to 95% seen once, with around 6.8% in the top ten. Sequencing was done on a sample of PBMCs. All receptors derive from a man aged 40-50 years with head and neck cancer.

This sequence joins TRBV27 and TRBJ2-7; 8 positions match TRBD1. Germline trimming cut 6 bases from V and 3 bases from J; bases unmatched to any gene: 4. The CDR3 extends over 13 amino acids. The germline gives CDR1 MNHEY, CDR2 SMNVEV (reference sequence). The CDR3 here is CASRGQVHYEQYF. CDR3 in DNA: TGTGCCAGCAGGGGACAGGTGCACTACGAGCAGTACTTC.

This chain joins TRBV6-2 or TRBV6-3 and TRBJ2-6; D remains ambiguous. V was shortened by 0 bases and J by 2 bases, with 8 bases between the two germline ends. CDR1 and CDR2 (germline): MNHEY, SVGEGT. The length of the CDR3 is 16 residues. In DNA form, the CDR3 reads TGTGCCAGCAGTTACTCGTCACAGCCTGGGGCCAACGTCCTGACTTTC. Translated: CASSYSSQPGANVLTF.

DNA of the CDR3: TGTGCCAGCAGTTTACCCTCACGAACCTACGAGCAGTACTTC. Its translation: CASSLPSRTYEQYF. The rearrangement links TRBV27 to TRBJ2-7, with D unresolved. The CDR3 consists of 14 residues. Trimming left V 2 bases short and J 2 bases short, with 10 bases between. Germline V gene sequence: CDR1 MNHEY, CDR2 SMNVEV (reference sequence).

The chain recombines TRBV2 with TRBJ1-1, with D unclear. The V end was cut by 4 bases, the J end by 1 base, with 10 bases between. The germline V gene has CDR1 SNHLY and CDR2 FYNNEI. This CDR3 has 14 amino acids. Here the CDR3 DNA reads TGTGCCAGCAGTGTCTATCTCGGGAACACTGAAGCTTTCTTT. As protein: CASSVYLGNTEAFF. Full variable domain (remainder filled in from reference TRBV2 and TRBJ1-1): EPEVTQTPSHQVTQMGQEVILRCVPISNHLYFYWYRQILGQKVEFLVSFYNNEISEKSEIFDDQFSVERPDGSNFTLKIRSTKLEDSAMYFCASSVYLGNTEAFFGQGTRLTVV.

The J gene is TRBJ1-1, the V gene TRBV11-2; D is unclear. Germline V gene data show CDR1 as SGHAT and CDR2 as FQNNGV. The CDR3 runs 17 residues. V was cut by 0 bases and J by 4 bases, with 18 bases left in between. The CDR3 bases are TGTGCCAGCAGCTTAGATTTAAGGACCCTGGGGAGCACTGAAGCTTTCTTT. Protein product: CASSLDLRTLGSTEAFF. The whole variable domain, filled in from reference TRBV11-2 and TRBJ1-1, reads EAGVAQSPRYKIIEKRQSVAFWCNPISGHATLYWYQQILGQGPKLLIQFQNNGVVDDSQLPKDRFSAERLKGVDSTLKIQPAKLEDSAVYLCASSLDLRTLGSTEAFFGQGTRLTVV.

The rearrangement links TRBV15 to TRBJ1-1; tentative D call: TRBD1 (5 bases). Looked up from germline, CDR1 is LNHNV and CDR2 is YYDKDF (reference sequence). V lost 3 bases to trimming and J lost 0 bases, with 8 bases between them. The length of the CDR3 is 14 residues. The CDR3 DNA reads TGTGCCACCAGCAGTAGACAGATGAACACTGAAGCTTTCTTT. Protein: CATSSRQMNTEAFF.

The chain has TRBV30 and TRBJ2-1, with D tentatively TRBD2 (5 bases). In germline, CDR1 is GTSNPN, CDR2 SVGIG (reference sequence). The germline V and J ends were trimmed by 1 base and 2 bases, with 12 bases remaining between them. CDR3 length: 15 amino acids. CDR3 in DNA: TGTGCCTGGAGTGAGGGAGCGTGGGCCTACAATGAGCAGTTCTTC. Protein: CAWSEGAWAYNEQFF.

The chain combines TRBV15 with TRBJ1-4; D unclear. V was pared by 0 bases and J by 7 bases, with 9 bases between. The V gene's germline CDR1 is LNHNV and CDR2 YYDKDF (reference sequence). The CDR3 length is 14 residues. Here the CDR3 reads CATSREGRGEKLFF. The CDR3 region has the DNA TGTGCCACCAGCAGAGAAGGGAGAGGTGAAAAACTGTTTTTT.

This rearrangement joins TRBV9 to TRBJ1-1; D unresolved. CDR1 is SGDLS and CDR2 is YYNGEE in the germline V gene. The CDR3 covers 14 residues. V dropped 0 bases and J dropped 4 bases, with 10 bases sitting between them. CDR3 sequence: CASSVAWDTTEAFF. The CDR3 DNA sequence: TGTGCCAGCAGCGTAGCATGGGATACCACTGAAGCTTTCTTT.

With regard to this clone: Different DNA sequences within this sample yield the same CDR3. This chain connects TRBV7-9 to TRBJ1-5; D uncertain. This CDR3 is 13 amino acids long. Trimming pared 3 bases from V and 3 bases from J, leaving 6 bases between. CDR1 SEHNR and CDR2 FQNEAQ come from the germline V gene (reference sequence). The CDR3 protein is CASSFSYNQPQHF. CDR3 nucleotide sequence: TGTGCCAGCAGCTTTTCCTACAATCAGCCCCAGCATTTT.

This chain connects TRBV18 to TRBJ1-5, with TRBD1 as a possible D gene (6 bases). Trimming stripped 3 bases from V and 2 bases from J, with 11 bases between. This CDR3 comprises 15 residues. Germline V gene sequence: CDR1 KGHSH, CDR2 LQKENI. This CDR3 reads CASSPQGPGNQPQHF. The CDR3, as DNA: TGTGCCAGCTCACCGCAGGGGCCAGGCAATCAGCCCCAGCATTTT.

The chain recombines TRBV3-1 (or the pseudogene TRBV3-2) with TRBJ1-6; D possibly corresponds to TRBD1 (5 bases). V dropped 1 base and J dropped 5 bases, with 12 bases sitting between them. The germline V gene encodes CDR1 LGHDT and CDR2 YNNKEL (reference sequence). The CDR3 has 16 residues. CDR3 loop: CASSQASQGDNSPLHF. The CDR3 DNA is TGTGCCAGCAGCCAAGCGAGCCAGGGCGATAATTCACCCCTCCACTTT.

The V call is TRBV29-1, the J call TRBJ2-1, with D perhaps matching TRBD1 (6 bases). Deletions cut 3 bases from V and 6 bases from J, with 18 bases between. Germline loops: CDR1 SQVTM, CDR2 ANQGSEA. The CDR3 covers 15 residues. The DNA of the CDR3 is TGCAGCGTTGATCAGTTAAGTCTAGGGGGCAATGAGCAGTTCTTC. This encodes CSVDQLSLGGNEQFF.

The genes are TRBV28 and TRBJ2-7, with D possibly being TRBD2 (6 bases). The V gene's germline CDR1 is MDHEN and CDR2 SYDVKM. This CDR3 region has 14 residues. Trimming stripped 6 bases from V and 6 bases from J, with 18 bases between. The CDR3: CASRLDRGGSEQYF. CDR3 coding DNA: TGTGCCAGCAGGCTGGACCGGGGAGGCAGCGAGCAGTACTTC.

The DNA for the CDR3 is TGTGCCAGCAGCGATCCTACTAGCTGGTCTTTTGGCCATAATGAAAAACTGTTTTTT. Translation: CASSDPTSWSFGHNEKLFF. The chain links TRBV7-2 to TRBJ1-4; D call uncertain. V was trimmed by 5 bases and J by 4 bases, leaving 26 bases between them. The V gene's germline CDR1 is SGHTA and CDR2 FQGNSA. The CDR3 contains 19 residues.

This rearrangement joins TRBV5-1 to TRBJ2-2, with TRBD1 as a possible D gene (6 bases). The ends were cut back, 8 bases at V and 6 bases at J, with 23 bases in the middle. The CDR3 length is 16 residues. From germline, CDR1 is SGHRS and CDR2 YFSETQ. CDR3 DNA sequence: TGCGCCAGTCGCCCAGCAGACCGAGGGGGTGCCGGGGAGCTGTTTTTT. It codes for CASRPADRGGAGELFF.

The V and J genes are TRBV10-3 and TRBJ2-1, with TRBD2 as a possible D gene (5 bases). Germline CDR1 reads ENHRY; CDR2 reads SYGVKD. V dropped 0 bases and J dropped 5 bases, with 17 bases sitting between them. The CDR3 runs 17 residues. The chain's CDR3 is CAISESSLGGTNNEQFF. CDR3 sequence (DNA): TGTGCCATCAGTGAGTCAAGCCTCGGAGGAACTAACAATGAGCAGTTCTTC.

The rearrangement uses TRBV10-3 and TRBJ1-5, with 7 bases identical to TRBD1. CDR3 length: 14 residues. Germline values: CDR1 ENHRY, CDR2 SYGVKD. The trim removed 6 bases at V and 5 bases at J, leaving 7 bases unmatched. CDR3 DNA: TGTGCCATCAGGGGGGAGGGGGCCTATCAGCCCCAGCATTTT. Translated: CAIRGEGAYQPQHF.

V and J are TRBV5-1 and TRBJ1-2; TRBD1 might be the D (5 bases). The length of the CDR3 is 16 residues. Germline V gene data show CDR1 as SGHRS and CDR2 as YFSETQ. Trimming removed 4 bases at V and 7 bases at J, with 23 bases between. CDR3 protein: CASSAQRDSAVPGYTF. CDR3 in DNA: TGCGCCAGCAGCGCCCAAAGGGACTCCGCAGTCCCTGGCTACACCTTC.

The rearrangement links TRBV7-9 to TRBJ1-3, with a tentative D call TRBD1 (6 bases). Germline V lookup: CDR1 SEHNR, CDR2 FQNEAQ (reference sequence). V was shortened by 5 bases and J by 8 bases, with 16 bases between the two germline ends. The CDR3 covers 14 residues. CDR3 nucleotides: TGTGCCAGCAGCCTAATGGGGGGGCTGGACACCATATATTTT. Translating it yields CASSLMGGLDTIYF.

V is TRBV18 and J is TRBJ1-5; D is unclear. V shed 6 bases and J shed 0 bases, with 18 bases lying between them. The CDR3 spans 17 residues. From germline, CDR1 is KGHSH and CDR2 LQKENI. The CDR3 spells CASSQGTNSDSNQPQHF. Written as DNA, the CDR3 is TGTGCCAGCTCTCAAGGCACAAACTCCGATAGCAATCAGCCCCAGCATTTT.

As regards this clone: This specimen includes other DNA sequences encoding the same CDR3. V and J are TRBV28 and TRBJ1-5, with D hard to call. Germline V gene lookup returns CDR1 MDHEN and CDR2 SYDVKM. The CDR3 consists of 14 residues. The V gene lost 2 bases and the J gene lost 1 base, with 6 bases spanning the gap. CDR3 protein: CASSLGQSNQPQHF. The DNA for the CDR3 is TGTGCCAGCAGTTTAGGGCAGAGCAATCAGCCCCAGCATTTT.

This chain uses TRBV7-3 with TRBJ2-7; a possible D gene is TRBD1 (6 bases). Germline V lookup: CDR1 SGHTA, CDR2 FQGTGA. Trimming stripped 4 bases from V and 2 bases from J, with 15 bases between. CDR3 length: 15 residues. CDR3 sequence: CASSSKQGPPYEQYF. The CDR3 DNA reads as TGTGCCAGCAGCTCCAAACAGGGACCTCCCTACGAGCAGTACTTC.

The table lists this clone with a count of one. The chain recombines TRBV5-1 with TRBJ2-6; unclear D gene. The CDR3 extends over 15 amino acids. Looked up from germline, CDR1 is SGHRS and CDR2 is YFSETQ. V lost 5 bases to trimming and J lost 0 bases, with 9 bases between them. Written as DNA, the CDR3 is TGCGCCAGCAGTAGAGCTAGCTCTGGGGCCAACGTCCTGACTTTC. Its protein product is CASSRASSGANVLTF.

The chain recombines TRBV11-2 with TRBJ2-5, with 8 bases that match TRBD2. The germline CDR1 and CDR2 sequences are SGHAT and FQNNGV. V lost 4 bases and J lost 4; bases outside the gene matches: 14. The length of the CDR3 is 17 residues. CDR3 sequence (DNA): TGTGCCAGCAGCTCCTTCCACCCCGGGACTAGTATAGAGACCCAGTACTTC. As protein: CASSSFHPGTSIETQYF.

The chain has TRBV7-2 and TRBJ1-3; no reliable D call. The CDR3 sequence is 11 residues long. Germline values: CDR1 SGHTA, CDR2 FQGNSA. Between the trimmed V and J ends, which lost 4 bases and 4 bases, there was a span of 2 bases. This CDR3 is CASSSGNTIYF. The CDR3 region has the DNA TGTGCCAGCAGCTCCGGAAACACCATATATTTT. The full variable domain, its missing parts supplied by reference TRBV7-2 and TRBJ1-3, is GAGVSQSPSNKVTEKGKDVELRCDPISGHTALYWYRQSLGQGLEFLIYFQGNSAPDKSGLPSDRFSAERTGGSVSTLTIQRTQQEDSAVYLCASSSGNTIYFGEGSWLTVV.

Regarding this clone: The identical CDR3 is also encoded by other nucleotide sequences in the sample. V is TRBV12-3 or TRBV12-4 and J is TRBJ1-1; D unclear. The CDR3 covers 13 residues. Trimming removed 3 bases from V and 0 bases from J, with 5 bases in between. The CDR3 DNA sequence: TGTGCCAGCAGTTTGGGTTTGAACACTGAAGCTTTCTTT. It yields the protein CASSLGLNTEAFF.

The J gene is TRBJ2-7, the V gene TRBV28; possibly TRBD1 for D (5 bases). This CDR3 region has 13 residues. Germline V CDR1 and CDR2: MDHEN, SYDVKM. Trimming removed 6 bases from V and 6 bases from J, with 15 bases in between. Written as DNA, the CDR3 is TGTGCCAGCAGACCAGGGATGGTTGGCGAGCAGTACTTC. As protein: CASRPGMVGEQYF.

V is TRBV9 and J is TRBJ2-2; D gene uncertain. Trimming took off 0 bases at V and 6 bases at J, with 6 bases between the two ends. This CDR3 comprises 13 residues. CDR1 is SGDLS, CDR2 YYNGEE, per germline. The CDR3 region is CASSVATPGELFF. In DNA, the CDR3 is TGTGCCAGCAGCGTAGCTACGCCCGGGGAGCTGTTTTTT.

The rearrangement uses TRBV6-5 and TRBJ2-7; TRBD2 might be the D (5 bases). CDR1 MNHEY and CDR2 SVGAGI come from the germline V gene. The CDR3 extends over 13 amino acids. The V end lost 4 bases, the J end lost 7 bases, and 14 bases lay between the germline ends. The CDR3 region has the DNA TGTGCCAGCAGTTCCTGGACTTCTGGGGAGCAGTACTTC. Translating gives CASSSWTSGEQYF.

The CDR3 loop reads CSASRGGADGYTF. CDR3 bases: TGCAGTGCCAGTCGCGGGGGCGCAGATGGCTACACCTTC. V and J are TRBV20-1 and TRBJ1-2; perhaps TRBD1 as D (6 bases). This CDR3 spans 13 amino acids. Between the trimmed V and J ends, which lost 6 bases and 6 bases, there was a span of 17 bases. Germline loops: CDR1 DFQATT, CDR2 SNEGSKA (reference sequence).

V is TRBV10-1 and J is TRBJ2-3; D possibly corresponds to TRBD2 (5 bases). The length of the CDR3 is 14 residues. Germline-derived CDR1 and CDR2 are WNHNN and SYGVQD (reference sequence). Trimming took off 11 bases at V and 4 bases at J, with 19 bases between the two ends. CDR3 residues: CAENGSQEADTQYF. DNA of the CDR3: TGCGCCGAAAACGGGTCGCAGGAGGCAGATACGCAGTATTTT.